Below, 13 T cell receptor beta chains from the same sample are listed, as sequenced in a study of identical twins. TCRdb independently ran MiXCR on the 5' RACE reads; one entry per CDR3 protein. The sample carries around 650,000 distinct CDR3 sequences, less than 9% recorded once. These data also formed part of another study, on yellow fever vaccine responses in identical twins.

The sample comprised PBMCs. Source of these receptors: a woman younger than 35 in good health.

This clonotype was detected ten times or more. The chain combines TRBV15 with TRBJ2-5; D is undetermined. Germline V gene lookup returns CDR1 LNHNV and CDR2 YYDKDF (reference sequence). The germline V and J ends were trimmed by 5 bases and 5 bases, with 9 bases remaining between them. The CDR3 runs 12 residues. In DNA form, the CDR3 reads TGTGCCACCAGCGATGATATGGAGACCCAGTACTTC. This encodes CATSDDMETQYF.

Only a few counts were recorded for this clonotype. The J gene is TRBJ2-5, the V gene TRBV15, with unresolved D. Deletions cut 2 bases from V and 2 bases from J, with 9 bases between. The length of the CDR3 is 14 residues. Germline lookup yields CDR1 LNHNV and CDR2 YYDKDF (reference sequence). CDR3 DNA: TGTGCCACCAGCAGATTCGGGTATCAAGAGACCCAGTACTTC. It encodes CATSRFGYQETQYF.

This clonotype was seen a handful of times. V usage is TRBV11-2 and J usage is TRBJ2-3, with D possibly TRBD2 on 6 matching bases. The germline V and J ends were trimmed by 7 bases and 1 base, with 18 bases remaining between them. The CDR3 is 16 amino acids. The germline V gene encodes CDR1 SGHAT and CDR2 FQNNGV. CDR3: CASIPAGGRGTDTQYF. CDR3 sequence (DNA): TGTGCCAGCATCCCCGCCGGGGGTCGGGGCACAGATACGCAGTATTTT.

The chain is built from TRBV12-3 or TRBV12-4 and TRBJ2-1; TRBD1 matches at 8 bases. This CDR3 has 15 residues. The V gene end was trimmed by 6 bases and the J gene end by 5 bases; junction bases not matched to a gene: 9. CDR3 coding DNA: TGTGCCAGCAGGAGCTACAGGGGGGTTGACAATGAGCAGTTCTTC. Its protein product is CASRSYRGVDNEQFF.

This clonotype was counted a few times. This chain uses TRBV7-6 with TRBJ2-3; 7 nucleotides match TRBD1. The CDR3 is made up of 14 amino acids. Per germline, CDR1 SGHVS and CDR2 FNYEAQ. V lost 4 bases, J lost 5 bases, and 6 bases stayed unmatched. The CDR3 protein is CASSSTGFRDTQYF. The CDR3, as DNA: TGTGCCAGCAGCTCGACAGGGTTTAGAGATACGCAGTATTTT.

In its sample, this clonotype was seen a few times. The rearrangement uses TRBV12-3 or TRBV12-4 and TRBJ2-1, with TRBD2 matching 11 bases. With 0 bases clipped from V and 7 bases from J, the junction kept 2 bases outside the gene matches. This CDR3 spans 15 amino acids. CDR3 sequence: CASSLASSGRNEQFF. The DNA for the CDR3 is TGTGCCAGCAGTTTAGCGTCTAGCGGGAGGAATGAGCAGTTCTTC.

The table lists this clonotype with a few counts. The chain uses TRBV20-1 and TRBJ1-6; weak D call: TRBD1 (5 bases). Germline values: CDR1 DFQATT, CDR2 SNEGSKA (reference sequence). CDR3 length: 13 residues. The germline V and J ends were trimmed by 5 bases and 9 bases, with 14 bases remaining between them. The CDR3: CSASGTAVSPLHF. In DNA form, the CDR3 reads TGCAGTGCTTCCGGGACCGCAGTTTCACCCCTCCACTTT.

CDR3 nucleotides: TGTGCCAGCAGCCCCGGGACTAGCGGATTTAATGAGCAGTTCTTC. It is translated as CASSPGTSGFNEQFF. The chain is built from TRBV27 and TRBJ2-1, with 11 bases aligning to TRBD2. This CDR3 comprises 15 residues. Looked up from germline, CDR1 is MNHEY and CDR2 is SMNVEV (reference sequence). The V and J ends lost 6 bases and 7 bases, in that order; junction bases with no gene match: 8.

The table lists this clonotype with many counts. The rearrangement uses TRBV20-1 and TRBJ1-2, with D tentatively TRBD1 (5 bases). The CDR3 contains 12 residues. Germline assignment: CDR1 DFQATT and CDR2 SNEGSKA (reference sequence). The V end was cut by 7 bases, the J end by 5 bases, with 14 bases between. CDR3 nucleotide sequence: TGCAGTGTCAGCCAGGAGGGGTATGGCTACACCTTC. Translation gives CSVSQEGYGYTF.

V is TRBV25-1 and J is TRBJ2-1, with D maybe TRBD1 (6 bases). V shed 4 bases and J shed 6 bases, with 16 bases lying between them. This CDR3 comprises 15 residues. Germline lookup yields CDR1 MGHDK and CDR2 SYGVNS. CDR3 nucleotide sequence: TGTGCCAGCAGTGCGAGCCGGGCAGGGGTCAATGAGCAGTTCTTC. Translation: CASSASRAGVNEQFF.

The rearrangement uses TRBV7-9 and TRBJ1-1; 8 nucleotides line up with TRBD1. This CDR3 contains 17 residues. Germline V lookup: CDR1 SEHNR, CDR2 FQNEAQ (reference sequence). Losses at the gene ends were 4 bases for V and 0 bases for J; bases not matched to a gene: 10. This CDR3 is CASSSAGQVFLNTEAFF. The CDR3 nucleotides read TGTGCCAGCAGCTCCGCGGGACAGGTATTTCTGAACACTGAAGCTTTCTTT.

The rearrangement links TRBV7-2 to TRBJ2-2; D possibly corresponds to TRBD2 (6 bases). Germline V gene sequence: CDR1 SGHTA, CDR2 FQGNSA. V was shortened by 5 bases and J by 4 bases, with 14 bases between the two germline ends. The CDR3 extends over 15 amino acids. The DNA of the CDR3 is TGTGCCAGCAGCCTGGGGGAAGCGGGCACCGGGGAGCTGTTTTTT. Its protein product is CASSLGEAGTGELFF.

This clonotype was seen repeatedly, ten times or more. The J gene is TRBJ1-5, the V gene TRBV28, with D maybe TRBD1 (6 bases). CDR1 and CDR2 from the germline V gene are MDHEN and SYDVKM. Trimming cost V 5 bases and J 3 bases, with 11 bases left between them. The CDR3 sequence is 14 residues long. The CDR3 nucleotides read TGTGCCAGCAGTACGGACAGCTTCAATCAGCCCCAGCATTTT. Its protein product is CASSTDSFNQPQHF.